These 15 T cell receptor beta chains originate from one sample sequenced in a study of blood T cell repertoires in COVID-19. Profiled with immunoSEQ multiplex PCR; TCRdb holds only in-frame clones, not every one. Of roughly 250,000 clones listed, 87% are singletons. The material sequenced was PBMCs or T cells enriched from blood (not recorded which). These receptors were taken from a woman aged 30 to 39 with acute COVID-19.

The chain recombines TRBV13 with TRBJ1-1; D gene uncertain. This CDR3 is built from 13 residues. CDR1 PRHDT and CDR2 FYEKMQ come from the germline V gene (reference sequence). V lost 9 bases and J 1 base, leaving 12 bases between the germline ends. The CDR3 loop reads CASLGQENTEAFF. Here the CDR3 DNA reads TGTGCCAGTCTTGGGCAAGAGAACACTGAAGCTTTCTTT.

The CDR3 region is CASSIGDRGFDQPQHF. CDR3 coding DNA: TGTGCCAGTAGTATTGGGGACAGGGGGTTCGATCAGCCCCAGCATTTT. This chain connects TRBV19 to TRBJ1-5, with 11 bases matching TRBD1. This CDR3 comprises 16 residues. The germline V gene has CDR1 LNHDA and CDR2 SQIVND (reference sequence). Trimming removed 3 bases from V and 5 bases from J; junction bases left unmatched: 6. Full variable domain (outside the CDR3, taken from reference TRBV19 and TRBJ1-5): DGGITQSPKYLFRKEGQNVTLSCEQNLNHDAMYWYRQDPGQGLRLIYYSQIVNDFQKGDIAEGYSVSREKKESFPLTVTSAQKNPTAFYLCASSIGDRGFDQPQHFGDGTRLSIL.

This chain links TRBV5-1 with TRBJ1-1; TRBD1 is a possible D gene (5 bases). V lost 1 base and J 1 base, leaving 20 bases between the germline ends. The germline V gene encodes CDR1 SGHRS and CDR2 YFSETQ. This CDR3 comprises 18 residues. The CDR3 nucleotides read TGCGCCAGCAGCTTGATGGGTAGGGGAAGGTCCGGGAACACTGAAGCTTTCTTT. It encodes CASSLMGRGRSGNTEAFF.

The chain combines TRBV6-5 with TRBJ1-1, with 8 bases that match TRBD1. The CDR3 is made up of 15 amino acids. CDR1 and CDR2 from the germline V gene are MNHEY and SVGAGI. V lost 7 bases and J lost 5; bases outside the gene matches: 12. CDR3 amino acids: CASTEETGGSTEAFF. The CDR3 nucleotides are TGTGCCAGCACCGAGGAAACAGGGGGTTCTACTGAAGCTTTCTTT.

The CDR3 spells CASSFRLAPGELFF. The CDR3 region has the DNA TGTGCCAGCAGCTTCCGACTAGCTCCCGGGGAGCTGTTTTTT. The chain has TRBV5-5 and TRBJ2-2; 7 nucleotides agree with TRBD2. J was trimmed by 6 bases and V by 2 bases; bases with no gene match: 4. The CDR3 is 14 residues long. Germline-derived CDR1 and CDR2 are SGHKS and YYEKEE (reference sequence).

This sequence joins TRBV29-1 and TRBJ2-1; no firm D call. V was clipped by 6 bases and J by 5 bases, with 5 bases between them. The CDR3 covers 10 residues. Germline V gene data show CDR1 as SQVTM and CDR2 as ANQGSEA. The CDR3 nucleotides read TGCAGCGTCCCTGACAATGAGCAGTTCTTC. Translation: CSVPDNEQFF.

The J gene is TRBJ1-6, the V gene TRBV7-8; a weak D match, TRBD1 (5 bases). In germline, CDR1 is SGHVS, CDR2 FQNEAQ. The CDR3 is made up of 17 amino acids. The V end lost 5 bases, the J end lost 0 bases, and 14 bases lay between the germline ends. The DNA of the CDR3 is TGTGCCAGCAGCACTCCGACAGCGAGCTCCTATAATTCACCCCTCCACTTT. Translation: CASSTPTASSYNSPLHF.

The chain is built from TRBV19 and TRBJ1-2; 10 bases line up with TRBD1. Trimming took 5 bases from V and 2 from J; bases not matched to a gene: 2. CDR1 LNHDA and CDR2 SQIVND come from the germline V gene (reference sequence). The CDR3 covers 14 residues. CDR3 nucleotides: TGTGCCAGTAGTGGACAGGGGGAAAACTATGGCTACACCTTC. Translating it yields CASSGQGENYGYTF.

This clone was observed a handful of times. The V call is TRBV4-3, the J call TRBJ2-3; 7 nucleotides align to TRBD1. CDR1 is LGHNA, CDR2 YSLEER, per germline. The junction had 7 bases not matched to a gene; V was cut back by 0 bases and J by 4 bases. CDR3 size: 16 residues. DNA of the CDR3: TGCGCCAGCAGCCAAGATTTGACACAGGGGTCAGATACGCAGTATTTT. It yields the protein CASSQDLTQGSDTQYF.

This chain joins TRBV6-5 and TRBJ2-5; no reliable D call. Germline loops: CDR1 MNHEY, CDR2 SVGAGI. The CDR3 totals 15 residues. The V gene lost 6 bases and the J gene lost 0 bases, with 14 bases spanning the gap. This chain's CDR3 is CASSAVTMNQETQYF. The CDR3 nucleotides are TGTGCCAGCAGCGCGGTCACAATGAACCAAGAGACCCAGTACTTC.

CDR3 sequence: CASSSNTGELFF. The CDR3 DNA is TGTGCCAGCAGCTCAAACACCGGGGAGCTGTTTTTT. V usage is TRBV5-6 and J usage is TRBJ2-2; no firm D call. The ends were cut back, 3 bases at V and 2 bases at J, with 2 bases in the middle. The CDR3 has 12 residues. Germline values: CDR1 SGHDT, CDR2 YYEEEE.

This chain links TRBV4-1 with TRBJ2-7; D possibly corresponds to TRBD1 (7 bases). Deletions cut 4 bases from V and 0 bases from J, with 19 bases between. CDR1 and CDR2 from the germline V gene are MGHRA and YSYEKL. The CDR3 has 17 amino acids. The CDR3 DNA is TGCGCCAGCAGCCTGCATGGAGGGCCAGGGGGCTCCTACGAGCAGTACTTC. It translates to CASSLHGGPGGSYEQYF.

This chain joins TRBV19 and TRBJ1-5, with 12 bases that match TRBD1. V lost 3 bases and J lost 5; bases outside the gene matches: 5. Germline V gives CDR1 LNHDA, CDR2 SQIVND (reference sequence). The CDR3 is 16 amino acids. The CDR3: CASSIPGQGADQPQHF. CDR3 nucleotides: TGTGCCAGTAGTATTCCGGGACAGGGGGCCGATCAGCCCCAGCATTTT. The full variable domain, completed using reference TRBV19 and TRBJ1-5, is DGGITQSPKYLFRKEGQNVTLSCEQNLNHDAMYWYRQDPGQGLRLIYYSQIVNDFQKGDIAEGYSVSREKKESFPLTVTSAQKNPTAFYLCASSIPGQGADQPQHFGDGTRLSIL.

The J gene is TRBJ2-1, the V gene TRBV5-4; weak D call: TRBD2 (7 bases). The CDR3 is 14 residues long. V shed 3 bases and J shed 8 bases, with 15 bases lying between them. Germline values: CDR1 SGHNT, CDR2 YYREEE (reference sequence). The CDR3 bases are TGTGCCAGCAGCTCGACGGGGGGCCTTGATGAGCAGTTCTTC. This translates into CASSSTGGLDEQFF.

DNA for the CDR3: TGTGCCAGCAGTTTTATGGGGGGCACTGAAGCTTTCTTT. Translation: CASSFMGGTEAFF. This rearrangement joins TRBV28 to TRBJ1-1; possible D gene TRBD1, 5 bases. Germline CDR1 is MDHEN and CDR2 is SYDVKM. This CDR3 spans 13 amino acids. Trimming stripped 3 bases from V and 4 bases from J, with 9 bases between.